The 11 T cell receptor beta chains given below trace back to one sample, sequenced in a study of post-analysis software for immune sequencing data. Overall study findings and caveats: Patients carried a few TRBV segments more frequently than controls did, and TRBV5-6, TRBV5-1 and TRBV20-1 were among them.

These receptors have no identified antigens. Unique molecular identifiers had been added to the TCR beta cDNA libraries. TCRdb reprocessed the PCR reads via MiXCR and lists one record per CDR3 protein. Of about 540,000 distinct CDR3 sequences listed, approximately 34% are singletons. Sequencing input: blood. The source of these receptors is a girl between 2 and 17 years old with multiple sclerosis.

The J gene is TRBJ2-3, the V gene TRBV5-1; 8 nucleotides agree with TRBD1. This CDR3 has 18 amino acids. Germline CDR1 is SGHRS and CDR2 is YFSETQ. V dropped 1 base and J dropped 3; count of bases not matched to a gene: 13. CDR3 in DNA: TGCGCCAGCAGCTTGAAGGTGCAGGGGGCGCTCGGAACAGATACGCAGTATTTT. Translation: CASSLKVQGALGTDTQYF. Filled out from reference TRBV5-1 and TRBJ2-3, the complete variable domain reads KAGVTQTPRYLIKTRGQQVTLSCSPISGHRSVSWYQQTPGQGLQFLFEYFSETQRNKGNFPGRFSGRQFSNSRSEMNVSTLELGDSALYLCASSLKVQGALGTDTQYFGPGTRLTVL.

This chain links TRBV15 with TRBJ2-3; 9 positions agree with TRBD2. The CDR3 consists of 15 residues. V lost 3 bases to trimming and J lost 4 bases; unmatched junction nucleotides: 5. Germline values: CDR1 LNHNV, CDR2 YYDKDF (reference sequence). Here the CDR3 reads CATSRRSGGPDTQYF. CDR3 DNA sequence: TGTGCCACCAGCAGGCGAAGCGGGGGGCCAGATACGCAGTATTTT.

The CDR3 spells CSVGKDTLNEQYF. In nucleotides, the CDR3 is TGCAGCGTTGGAAAGGACACCCTGAACGAGCAGTACTTC. The V gene is TRBV29-1, the J gene TRBJ2-5, with D possibly TRBD1 on 5 matching bases. The J call is uncertain, as TRBJ2-7 better fits the DNA end. This CDR3 region has 13 residues. Germline CDR1 and CDR2: SQVTM and ANQGSEA.

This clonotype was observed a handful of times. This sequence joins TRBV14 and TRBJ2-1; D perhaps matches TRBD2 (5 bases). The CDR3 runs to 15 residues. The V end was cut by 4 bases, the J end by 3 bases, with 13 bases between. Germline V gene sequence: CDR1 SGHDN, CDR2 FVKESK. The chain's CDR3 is CASSRITSIYNEQFF. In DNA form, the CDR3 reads TGTGCCAGCAGCCGGATTACTAGTATCTACAATGAGCAGTTCTTC.

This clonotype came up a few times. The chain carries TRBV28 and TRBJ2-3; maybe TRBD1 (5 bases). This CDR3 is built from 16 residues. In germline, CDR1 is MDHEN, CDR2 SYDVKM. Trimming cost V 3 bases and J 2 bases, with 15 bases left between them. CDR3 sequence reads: CASSFRGPGPTDTQYF. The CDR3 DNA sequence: TGTGCCAGCAGTTTTAGGGGCCCAGGTCCCACAGATACGCAGTATTTT.

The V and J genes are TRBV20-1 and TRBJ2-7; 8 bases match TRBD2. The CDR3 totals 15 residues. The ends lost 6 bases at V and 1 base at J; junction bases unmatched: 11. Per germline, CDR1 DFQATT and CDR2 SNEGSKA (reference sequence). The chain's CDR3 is CSATISGAHSYEQYF. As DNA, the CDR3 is TGCAGTGCAACCATTAGCGGGGCTCATTCCTACGAGCAGTACTTC.

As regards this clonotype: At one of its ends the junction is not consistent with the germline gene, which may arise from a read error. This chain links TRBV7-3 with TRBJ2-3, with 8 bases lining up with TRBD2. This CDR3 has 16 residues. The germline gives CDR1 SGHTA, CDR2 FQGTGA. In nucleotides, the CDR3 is TGTTCCAGCAGCTTAAGGGCCCCGGGAGGGAAAGATACGCAGTATTTT. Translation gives CSSSLRAPGGKDTQYF.

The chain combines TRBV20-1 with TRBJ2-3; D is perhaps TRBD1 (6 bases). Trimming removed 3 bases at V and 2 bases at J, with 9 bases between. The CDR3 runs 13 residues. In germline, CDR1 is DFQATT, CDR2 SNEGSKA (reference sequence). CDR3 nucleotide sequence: TGCAGTGCTAGGGGGGACACCACAGATACGCAGTATTTT. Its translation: CSARGDTTDTQYF.

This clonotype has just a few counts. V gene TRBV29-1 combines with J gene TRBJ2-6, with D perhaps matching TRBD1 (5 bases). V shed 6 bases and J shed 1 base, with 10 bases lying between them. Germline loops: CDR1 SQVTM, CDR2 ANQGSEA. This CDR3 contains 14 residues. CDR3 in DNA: TGCAGCGTAGGGGCAGATTCTGGGGCCAACGTCCTGACTTTC. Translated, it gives CSVGADSGANVLTF.

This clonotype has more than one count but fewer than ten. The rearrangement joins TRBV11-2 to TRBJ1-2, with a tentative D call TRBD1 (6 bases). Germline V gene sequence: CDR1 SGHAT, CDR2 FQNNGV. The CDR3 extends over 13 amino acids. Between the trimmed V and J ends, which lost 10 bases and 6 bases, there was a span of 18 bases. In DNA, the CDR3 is TGTGCCACCTCGGGGGGGGCCCTTAATGGCTACACCTTC. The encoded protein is CATSGGALNGYTF.

The CDR3 DNA follows: TGTGCCAGCAGAAAGCGACCACAAGAGACCCAGTACTTC. The encoded protein is CASRKRPQETQYF. J is TRBJ2-5 and V is TRBV28; unclear D gene. The CDR3 is 13 residues long. V was pared by 6 bases and J by 2 bases, with 10 bases between. Germline assignment: CDR1 MDHEN and CDR2 SYDVKM.